Below, 20 T cell receptor beta chains from the same sample are listed, as sequenced in a study of regulatory T cells in long-lasting Graves disease. The time point denotes: newly diagnosed GD, antithyroid drugs for less than 3 months. Generation of the TCR library employed RNA extracted from PBMCs. Construction of TCR beta libraries relied on iRepertoire HTBI primers and on Arm-PCR targeting CDR3 regions. TCRdb independently ran MiXCR on the multiplex PCR reads; one entry per CDR3 protein. This sample carries hundreds of thousands of distinct CDR3 sequences, 9.5% to 15% of them seen once, and the ten largest clones take roughly 8.9%. This same sample was also part of a study on T cells in Graves' hyperthyroidism and ophthalmopathy.

The specimen was peripheral blood mononuclear cells (PBMCs), collected at new diagnosis, from a patient treated with antithyroid drugs. These receptors originate from a young woman with Graves disease.

This clonotype showed up many times. The rearrangement links TRBV25-1 to TRBJ2-7; D not certain. Germline CDR1 MGHDK, CDR2 SYGVNS. The V and J ends lost 5 bases and 3 bases respectively, with 8 bases between them. CDR3 length: 12 amino acids. The CDR3, as DNA: TGTGCCAGCAGTATCAGCTTCTACGAGCAGTACTTC. Its translation is CASSISFYEQYF.

There are many counts of this clonotype. V is TRBV6-1 and J is TRBJ1-5; 9 bases map to TRBD1. CDR1 and CDR2 from the germline V gene are MNHNS and SASEGT. The CDR3 runs to 15 residues. V shed 4 bases and J 3 bases; nucleotides not matched to a gene: 4. This chain's CDR3 is CASSGQGVINQPQHF. CDR3 nucleotide sequence: TGTGCCAGCAGTGGACAGGGGGTCATCAATCAGCCCCAGCATTTT.

At least ten counts were recorded for this clonotype. The chain has TRBV28 and TRBJ1-5; 7 bases line up with TRBD1. CDR1 and CDR2 (germline): MDHEN, SYDVKM. V gave up 5 bases and J gave up 0 bases; unmatched junction bases: 22. The CDR3 has 21 residues. CDR3 residues: CASSPLRDRTVLGISNQPQHF. The CDR3 DNA reads as TGTGCCAGCAGTCCTCTAAGGGACAGAACCGTACTGGGGATTAGCAATCAGCCCCAGCATTTT.

The sample holds many counts of this clonotype. The V and J genes are TRBV5-4 and TRBJ2-5; D may be TRBD2 (6 bases). CDR1 is SGHNT and CDR2 is YYREEE in the germline V gene (reference sequence). The CDR3 is 14 residues long. The V and J ends lost 1 base and 6 bases respectively, with 13 bases between them. The CDR3 protein is CASSLLPSEKTQYF. DNA for the CDR3: TGTGCCAGCAGCTTGCTCCCTAGCGAGAAGACCCAGTACTTC.

This clonotype was seen repeatedly, ten times or more. The rearrangement joins TRBV30 to TRBJ1-3; D not resolved. This CDR3 region has 14 residues. The V gene lost 1 base and the J gene lost 2 bases, with 9 bases spanning the gap. Germline CDR1 and CDR2: GTSNPN and SVGIG (reference sequence). DNA of the CDR3: TGTGCCTGGAGTGGGGTGAGGGCTGGAAACACCATATATTTT. Its translation is CAWSGVRAGNTIYF.

This clonotype was counted at least ten times. This chain connects TRBV7-9 to TRBJ2-5, with no clear D. This CDR3 contains 14 residues. The germline gives CDR1 SEHNR, CDR2 FQNEAQ (reference sequence). The V end was cut by 3 bases, the J end by 5 bases, with 13 bases between. The CDR3 here is CASSFVRAYETQYF. CDR3 in DNA: TGTGCCAGCAGCTTTGTCCGCGCTTACGAGACCCAGTACTTC. The whole variable domain, filled in from reference TRBV7-9 and TRBJ2-5, reads DTGVSQNPRHKITKRGQNVTFRCDPISEHNRLYWYRQTLGQGPEFLTYFQNEAQLEKSRLLSDRFSAERPKGSFSTLEIQRTEQGDSAMYLCASSFVRAYETQYFGPGTRLLVL.

To note about this clonotype: A much larger clone differs from this one at a single base, so this may be a read error. This rearrangement joins TRBV10-3 to TRBJ2-1; TRBD1 matches at 7 bases. The J call may be wrong; the DNA end is better matched by TRBJ2-5. Germline CDR1 ENHRY, CDR2 SYGVKD. The CDR3 consists of 13 residues. CDR3 in DNA: TGTGCCACCAGTGACAGGGCAGAAGAGACCCAGTACTTC. It codes for CATSDRAEETQYF.

The CDR3 DNA is TGTGCCAGCAGCTTAAGGAGGGGGCGCGACAATGAGCAGTTCTTC. Residues: CASSLRRGRDNEQFF. The chain uses TRBV7-2 and TRBJ2-1; D perhaps matches TRBD1 (7 bases). The V end was cut by 2 bases, the J end by 5 bases, with 13 bases between. The germline CDR1 and CDR2 sequences are SGHTA and FQGNSA. The CDR3 is made up of 15 amino acids.

This clonotype was picked up many times. The genes are TRBV11-2 and TRBJ2-7, with D uncertain. The V gene lost 7 bases and the J gene lost 3 bases, with 13 bases spanning the gap. The CDR3 has 13 amino acids. Germline V gene sequence: CDR1 SGHAT, CDR2 FQNNGV. DNA of the CDR3: TGTGCCAGCAAGGAAGGGAACCTCTACGAGCAGTACTTC. Amino acid sequence: CASKEGNLYEQYF.

This clonotype occurred many times. The V and J genes are TRBV2 and TRBJ1-2; 10 bases are a match to TRBD1. There are 14 residues in the CDR3. Germline lookup yields CDR1 SNHLY and CDR2 FYNNEI. The trim removed 6 bases at V and 6 bases at J, leaving 7 bases unmatched. The CDR3 coding sequence is TGTGCCAGCAGGGCTAGGACAGGGGGGAATGGCTACACCTTC. It codes for CASRARTGGNGYTF. Together with reference TRBV2 and TRBJ1-2, the CDR3 gives the full variable domain: EPEVTQTPSHQVTQMGQEVILRCVPISNHLYFYWYRQILGQKVEFLVSFYNNEISEKSEIFDDQFSVERPDGSNFTLKIRSTKLEDSAMYFCASRARTGGNGYTFGSGTRLTVV.

J is TRBJ2-3 and V is TRBV5-5; TRBD1 might be the D (6 bases). Germline assignment: CDR1 SGHKS and CDR2 YYEKEE (reference sequence). The V end lost 3 bases, the J end lost 5 bases, and 13 bases lay between the germline ends. The CDR3 contains 14 residues. The chain's CDR3 is CASSWGQALDTQYF. The DNA of the CDR3 is TGTGCCAGCAGCTGGGGACAAGCCCTAGATACGCAGTATTTT.

The rearrangement joins TRBV9 to TRBJ2-7; weak D call: TRBD2 (5 bases). V was clipped by 4 bases and J by 2 bases, with 16 bases between them. Germline loops: CDR1 SGDLS, CDR2 YYNGEE. This CDR3 is 15 amino acids long. The CDR3 region is CASSPRGEKAYEQYF. In nucleotides, the CDR3 is TGTGCCAGCAGCCCCCGGGGAGAAAAGGCCTACGAGCAGTACTTC. Supplemented by reference TRBV9 and TRBJ2-7, the full variable domain reads DSGVTQTPKHLITATGQRVTLRCSPRSGDLSVYWYQQSLDQGLQFLIQYYNGEERAKGNILERFSAQQFPDLHSELNLSSLELGDSALYFCASSPRGEKAYEQYFGPGTRLTVT.

Many counts were recorded for this clonotype. The chain combines TRBV11-3 with TRBJ1-6; D is ambiguous. V was cut by 3 bases and J by 7 bases, with 13 bases left in between. Germline V gene sequence: CDR1 SGHNT, CDR2 YENEEA. The CDR3 totals 15 residues. The chain's CDR3 is CASSFWSLQNSPLHF. The CDR3 nucleotides read TGTGCCAGCAGCTTTTGGTCCTTGCAGAATTCACCCCTCCACTTT.

This clonotype was counted many times. CDR3 sequence reads: CASSSLVVEQFF. In DNA form, the CDR3 reads TGTGCCAGCAGTTCTTTAGTCGTTGAGCAGTTCTTC. J is TRBJ2-1 and V is TRBV28, with D hard to call. This CDR3 has 12 residues. CDR1 and CDR2 from the germline V gene are MDHEN and SYDVKM. V was trimmed by 4 bases and J by 9 bases, leaving 10 bases between them.

Comment on this clonotype: A clone one base away is much larger, so this may be a read error. The rearrangement uses TRBV28 and TRBJ2-2; 7 positions agree with TRBD2. CDR1 and CDR2 (germline): MDHEN, SYDVKM. The CDR3 is 17 amino acids. The CDR3 reads CASSSPASGVNTGEPFF. Here the CDR3 DNA reads TGTGCCAGCAGTTCCCCTGCTAGCGGAGTGAACACCGGGGAGCCGTTTTTT.

This clonotype was picked up many times. V gene TRBV5-1 combines with J gene TRBJ2-3; 11 nucleotides match TRBD2. Germline CDR1 reads SGHRS; CDR2 reads YFSETQ. V shed 3 bases, J shed 0 bases, and the junction held 9 bases outside the gene matches. There are 18 residues in the CDR3. For the CDR3, the DNA is TGCGCCAGCAGCTCAGGACTAGCGGGCTGGGCTAGCACAGATACGCAGTATTTT. This gives the protein CASSSGLAGWASTDTQYF.

This clonotype appeared many times. V and J are TRBV6-2 or TRBV6-3 and TRBJ1-2; D possibly corresponds to TRBD1 (5 bases). This CDR3 is 16 amino acids long. From germline, CDR1 is MNHEY and CDR2 SVGEGT. Trimming left V 2 bases short and J 3 bases short, with 16 bases between. CDR3 in DNA: TGTGCCAGCAGTTACAGTGAGGGGTTGGTTGACTATGGCTACACCTTC. As protein: CASSYSEGLVDYGYTF.

The genes are TRBV20-1 and TRBJ2-1; 9 nucleotides agree with TRBD2. Germline-derived CDR1 and CDR2 are DFQATT and SNEGSKA (reference sequence). This CDR3 is built from 15 residues. V lost 3 bases to trimming and J lost 3 bases; unmatched junction nucleotides: 6. As DNA, the CDR3 is TGCAGTGCTAGCGCCGGGACTAGCAGCTACAATGAGCAGTTCTTC. Translating it yields CSASAGTSSYNEQFF.

This clonotype was counted at least ten times. V usage is TRBV11-2 and J usage is TRBJ2-7, with 11 bases identical to TRBD2. The CDR3 extends over 15 amino acids. The V and J ends lost 2 bases and 6 bases, in that order; junction bases with no gene match: 6. Germline V gene lookup returns CDR1 SGHAT and CDR2 FQNNGV. The DNA of the CDR3 is TGTGCCAGCAGCTTAACGACTAGCGGGACCGGCGAGCAGTACTTC. Its translation: CASSLTTSGTGEQYF.

The table lists this clonotype with a few counts. The rearrangement links TRBV28 to TRBJ2-3, with TRBD2 identical over 12 bases. The length of the CDR3 is 17 residues. Germline CDR1 and CDR2: MDHEN and SYDVKM. J lost 2 bases, V lost 5 bases, and 8 bases had no gene match. The CDR3 region has the DNA TGTGCCAGCAGTCTACCGGGACTAGCGGGCCTCACAGATACGCAGTATTTT. Translation gives CASSLPGLAGLTDTQYF.